These 12 T cell receptor beta chains were sequenced from one sample in a study of OX40 agonist ivuxolimab in advanced cancers. Assay: immunoSEQ multiplex PCR; the TCRdb copy retains only in-frame clones and omits some. This table holds about 58,000 clones, approximately 88% found once. Source: CD4+ or CD8+ T cells sorted from blood, taken in a trial of the OX40 agonist ivuxolimab. The receptors shown here come from an adult with an advanced solid tumor such as melanoma, head and neck, liver or kidney cancer.

The rearrangement joins TRBV18 to TRBJ2-7; the D gene is possibly TRBD2 (6 bases). The CDR3 is 13 residues long. Trimming removed 0 bases from V and 6 bases from J, with 9 bases in between. Germline loops: CDR1 KGHSH, CDR2 LQKENI. The CDR3 spells CASSPPGGGEQYF. The CDR3 DNA reads as TGTGCCAGCTCACCACCCGGGGGAGGCGAGCAGTACTTC.

With regard to this clone: The junction departs from germline at one end; a sequencing error may be responsible. The sample carries other DNA sequences with the same CDR3. The chain carries TRBV4-1 and TRBJ2-1, with D possibly being TRBD2 (7 bases). The germline CDR1 and CDR2 sequences are MGHRA and YSYEKL. The CDR3 is 16 amino acids. The CDR3 protein is CASSQGGGFSYNEQFF. Here the CDR3 DNA reads TGCGCTAGCAGCCAAGGGGGGGGATTCTCCTACAATGAGCAGTTCTTC.

This chain connects TRBV27 to TRBJ1-2; a weak D match, TRBD1 (6 bases). Germline CDR1 reads MNHEY; CDR2 reads SMNVEV (reference sequence). The CDR3 covers 13 residues. V lost 4 bases and J lost 7, with 13 bases in between. The CDR3 spells CASSSRGAAGYTF. In DNA, the CDR3 is TGTGCCAGCAGTTCGAGGGGGGCAGCTGGCTACACCTTC.

The chain recombines TRBV7-8 with TRBJ1-1, with no clear D. The CDR3 spans 13 residues. CDR1 SGHVS and CDR2 FQNEAQ come from the germline V gene. The V gene lost 3 bases and the J gene lost 3 bases, with 8 bases spanning the gap. In DNA form, the CDR3 reads TGTGCCAGCAGCTTCGGGGAGGACACTGAAGCTTTCTTT. Its translation: CASSFGEDTEAFF.

V usage is TRBV5-4 and J usage is TRBJ2-3; D might be TRBD2 (5 bases). This CDR3 contains 16 residues. The V gene's germline CDR1 is SGHNT and CDR2 YYREEE (reference sequence). V was cut by 4 bases and J by 1 base, with 16 bases left in between. CDR3 DNA sequence: TGTGCCAGCAGCGACCGCTATGAGCGGCGCACAGATACGCAGTATTTT. This gives the protein CASSDRYERRTDTQYF.

The rearrangement uses TRBV7-9 and TRBJ1-6; weak D call: TRBD1 (5 bases). Germline loops: CDR1 SEHNR, CDR2 FQNEAQ (reference sequence). The CDR3 length is 15 residues. V shed 5 bases and J shed 8 bases, with 16 bases lying between them. The CDR3 region has the DNA TGTGCCAGCAGCCTAGACGCCATAGGGGATTCACCCCTCCACTTT. Translation: CASSLDAIGDSPLHF. The whole variable domain, remainder taken from reference TRBV7-9 and TRBJ1-6, is DTGVSQNPRHKITKRGQNVTFRCDPISEHNRLYWYRQTLGQGPEFLTYFQNEAQLEKSRLLSDRFSAERPKGSFSTLEIQRTEQGDSAMYLCASSLDAIGDSPLHFGNGTRLTVT.

The CDR3 coding sequence is TGTGCCAGCAGTGAAAGAAGATACACTGAAGCTTTCTTT. As protein: CASSERRYTEAFF. The chain combines TRBV6-1 with TRBJ1-1, with D unresolved. V shed 2 bases and J shed 3 bases, with 7 bases lying between them. Germline V gene lookup returns CDR1 MNHNS and CDR2 SASEGT. The CDR3 loop spans 13 amino acids.

The rearrangement joins TRBV5-6 to TRBJ1-4, with TRBD1 matching over 8 bases. The CDR3 runs to 16 residues. CDR1 is SGHDT and CDR2 is YYEEEE in the germline V gene. The junction had 8 bases not matched to a gene; V was cut back by 0 bases and J by 7 bases. The CDR3 DNA reads as TGTGCCAGCAGCTTGGGGCAGGGGGCTTTAGGTGAAAAACTGTTTTTT. Protein: CASSLGQGALGEKLFF.

The chain has TRBV18 and TRBJ2-3, with a tentative D call TRBD2 (6 bases). The V end lost 3 bases, the J end lost 2 bases, and 12 bases lay between the germline ends. Germline values: CDR1 KGHSH, CDR2 LQKENI. The CDR3 covers 15 residues. CDR3 residues: CASSPFSSATDTQYF. CDR3 in DNA: TGTGCCAGCTCACCCTTTTCTAGCGCCACAGATACGCAGTATTTT.

The chain couples TRBV18 to TRBJ2-1, with D possibly TRBD2 on 5 matching bases. V was pared by 0 bases and J by 0 bases, with 9 bases between. This CDR3 region has 16 residues. Germline V gene lookup returns CDR1 KGHSH and CDR2 LQKENI. The CDR3 is CASSPPQRSSYNEQFF. In DNA, the CDR3 is TGTGCCAGCTCACCACCGCAGCGGAGCTCCTACAATGAGCAGTTCTTC. The full variable domain, its missing parts supplied by reference TRBV18 and TRBJ2-1, is NAGVMQNPRHLVRRRGQEARLRCSPMKGHSHVYWYRQLPEEGLKFMVYLQKENIIDESGMPKERFSAEFPKEGPSILRIQQVVRGDSAAYFCASSPPQRSSYNEQFFGPGTRLTVL.

The chain employs TRBV5-1 and TRBJ2-1; 10 nucleotides match TRBD1. Germline V gene sequence: CDR1 SGHRS, CDR2 YFSETQ. The length of the CDR3 is 15 residues. With V trimmed by 4 bases and J by 4 bases, 5 bases remained unmatched. The CDR3 sequence is CASSPGQGLYNEQFF. DNA for the CDR3: TGCGCCAGCAGCCCGGGACAGGGGTTATACAATGAGCAGTTCTTC.

The V call is TRBV18, the J call TRBJ1-1, with unresolved D. V lost 2 bases and J lost 1, with 14 bases in between. Germline assignment: CDR1 KGHSH and CDR2 LQKENI. CDR3 length equals 16 residues. The CDR3 is CASSPMWQSGNTEAFF. The CDR3 bases are TGTGCCAGCTCACCAATGTGGCAGTCTGGGAACACTGAAGCTTTCTTT.